Listed below are T cell receptor beta chains from one sample, sequenced in a study of blood T cell repertoires in COVID-19. The table came from immunoSEQ multiplex PCR; TCRdb's copy has only in-frame clones and leaves some out. The data show about 100,000 clones, roughly nine tenths seen once. The specimen was peripheral blood. These receptors all come from a man between 50 and 59 years old with acute or convalescent COVID-19. Both conserved end residues are part of each CDR3. D genes are given only for firm matches. The listing skips clone size in some rows; elsewhere it reads once, few, many or a size class.

J	size	V	D	DNA	CDR3
TRBJ1-3	-	TRBV6-6	-	TGTGCCAGCAGTCCCTCACGAGGGTGGAGCTCTGGAAACACCATATATTTT	CASSPSRGWSSGNTIYF
TRBJ2-3	once	TRBV19	-	TGTGCCAGTAGTATACAGGGCACAGATACGCAGTATTTT	CASSIQGTDTQYF
TRBJ2-3	-	TRBV6-2/TRBV6-3	-	TGTGCCAGCAGTTACACAGGGCCAGATACGCAGTATTTT	CASSYTGPDTQYF
TRBJ2-6	-	TRBV12-3/TRBV12-4	-	TGTGCCAGCAGTAGAGTGCAGGGTTTCCTGACTTTC	CASSRVQGFLTF
TRBJ2-1	once	TRBV27	-	TGTGCCAGCAGTGTGAGGGATACTTACAATGAGCAGTTCTTC	CASSVRDTYNEQFF
TRBJ2-3	few	TRBV2	-	TGTGCCAGCAGCGCTTCGGAGGAAGATACGCAGTATTTT	CASSASEEDTQYF
TRBJ2-5	-	TRBV2	-	TGTGCCAGCACTAGAGGCTTGCAAGAGACCCAGTACTTC	CASTRGLQETQYF
TRBJ1-3	once	TRBV5-1	-	TGCGCCAGCAGCTTGGCCGGGGGAGAAGACACCATATATTTT	CASSLAGGEDTIYF
TRBJ1-2	-	TRBV19	-	TGTGCCAGTAGCCCCCCGAGGGACTGGGGTGGCTACACCTTC	CASSPPRDWGGYTF
TRBJ1-1	-	TRBV28	TRBD1	TGTGCCAGCAGCCGACAGGGAAGGAGCACTGAAGCTTTCTTT	CASSRQGRSTEAFF
TRBJ1-5	-	TRBV30	TRBD1	TGTGCCTGGAGTGGGGACAGCGGTGGCAATCAGCCCCAGCATTTT	CAWSGDSGGNQPQHF
TRBJ1-1	-	TRBV5-1	-	TGCGCCAGCAGCCTGAAGTGGGCGGGGAACGCTGAAGCTTTCTTT	CASSLKWAGNAEAFF
TRBJ2-1	-	TRBV20-1	-	TGCAGTGCCCCCGAGGGCAGGCAGTTCTTC	CSAPEGRQFF
TRBJ2-6	-	TRBV6-5	-	TGTGCCAGCAGTTACGAGCTATCTGGGGCCAACGTCCTGACTTTC	CASSYELSGANVLTF
TRBJ2-2	-	TRBV23-1	TRBD2	TGCGCCAGCAGTCAATCCTCTAGCGGGGCTACCGGGGAGCTGTTTTTT	CASSQSSSGATGELFF
TRBJ1-1	-	TRBV9	TRBD1	TGTGCCAGCAGCGTAGATTTGGGGGACAGTGAAGCTTTCTTT	CASSVDLGDSEAFF
TRBJ2-1	-	TRBV4-1	TRBD2	TGCGCCAGCAGCCAAGGGTTCCGGACTAGCGGAAACAATGAGCAGTTCTTC	CASSQGFRTSGNNEQFF
TRBJ2-3	-	TRBV5-6	-	TGTGCCAGCAGCTCGAACCTGGGGCTCCACTTAGATACGCAGTATTTT	CASSSNLGLHLDTQYF
TRBJ2-7	-	TRBV10-3	-	TGTGCCATCAGCCGGGATCCTTCCTACGAGCAGTACTTC	CAISRDPSYEQYF
TRBJ1-1	-	TRBV10-3	-	TGTGCCACCCACGAGGTAGCCTACACTGAAGCTTTCTTT	CATHEVAYTEAFF
TRBJ1-4	-	TRBV27	TRBD1	TGTGCCAGCACCATGACAGGGACATACGGTGAAAAACTGTTTTTT	CASTMTGTYGEKLFF
TRBJ1-1	-	TRBV12-3/TRBV12-4	-	TGTGCCAGCATCCCAGGGTATGGCACTGAAGCTTTCTTT	CASIPGYGTEAFF
TRBJ1-1	-	TRBV7-9	-	TGTGCCAGCAGCCTGACAGGAATGAACACTGAAGCTTTCTTT	CASSLTGMNTEAFF
TRBJ2-5	-	TRBV28	-	TGTGCCAGCAGTTTAATTGGGGCCGCGCAGACCCAGTACTTC	CASSLIGAAQTQYF
TRBJ2-3	once	TRBV4-1	-	TGCGCCAGCAGCCAAGAGTGGACTAGCACAGATACGCAGTATTTT	CASSQEWTSTDTQYF
TRBJ2-2	few	TRBV5-5	TRBD1	TGTGCCAGCAGCTTTACAGGGGGCGCGAACACCGGGGAGCTGTTTTTT	CASSFTGGANTGELFF
TRBJ1-1	-	TRBV7-6	-	TGTGCCAGCAGCTTCATGCGGGGTGTTGGGAACACTGAAGCTTTCTTT	CASSFMRGVGNTEAFF
TRBJ1-6	-	TRBV5-1	-	TGCGCCAGCAGCCCCCTAGCCGGCCTGGATAATTCACCCCTCCACTTT	CASSPLAGLDNSPLHF
TRBJ1-5	-	TRBV5-8	-	TGTGCCAGCAGACCCGACAGTTATAGCAATCAGCCCCAGCATTTT	CASRPDSYSNQPQHF
TRBJ1-2	-	TRBV6-5	-	TGTGCCAGCAGTTACTCCAAACAAGCTAACTATGGCTACACCTTC	CASSYSKQANYGYTF
TRBJ1-5	-	TRBV7-9	-	TGTGCCAGCAGCTTGGACTCCCTTGTAAATCAGCCCCAGCATTTT	CASSLDSLVNQPQHF
TRBJ1-2	-	TRBV28	-	TGTGCCAGCAGTTTAGGGGGGGAGGGCTCTGGCTACACCTTC	CASSLGGEGSGYTF
TRBJ2-2	-	TRBV5-5	-	TGTGCCAGCAGCTTCAGGGAAGCGAACACCGGGGAGCTGTTTTTT	CASSFREANTGELFF
TRBJ1-1	-	TRBV6-5	TRBD1	TGTGCCAGCAGTTACACGGACAGGGCGAACACTGAAGCTTTCTTT	CASSYTDRANTEAFF
TRBJ1-3	-	TRBV6-2/TRBV6-3	-	TGTGCCAGCAGTTACTCGGTTACAGGGAACACCATATATTTT	CASSYSVTGNTIYF
TRBJ2-7	-	TRBV2	-	TGTGCCAGCTCTCGGGGTGGGAGCGAGCAGTACTTC	CASSRGGSEQYF
TRBJ2-3	-	TRBV14	-	TGTGCCAGCAGCCAAGATCTACATACGCAGTATTTT	CASSQDLHTQYF
TRBJ2-2	few	TRBV9	TRBD1	TGTGCCAGCAACAAGCAGGGGGCCGGGGAGCTGTTTTTT	CASNKQGAGELFF
TRBJ2-1	-	TRBV25-1	TRBD2	TGTGCCAGCAGTGAAGTGGCGGGGGTATTATACAATGAGCAGTTCTTC	CASSEVAGVLYNEQFF
TRBJ2-1	once	TRBV28	-	TGTGCCACCTACCAGGGCCGAAACAATGAGCAGTTCTTC	CATYQGRNNEQFF
TRBJ2-4	-	TRBV12-3/TRBV12-4	TRBD1	TGTGCCAGCAGTTCGGGACAGGGATACATTCAGTACTTC	CASSSGQGYIQYF
TRBJ1-5	-	TRBV24-1	-	TGTGCCACCGGGACACGGGGAGATCAGCCCCAGCATTTT	CATGTRGDQPQHF
TRBJ1-6	-	TRBV6-1	-	TGTGCCAGCAGTGCCCCAGCGGGAGGACCCAGCTCCTATAATTCACCCCTCCACTTT	CASSAPAGGPSSYNSPLHF
TRBJ2-7	once	TRBV7-9	-	TGTGCCAGCAGCCGAGGCGCCTACGAGCAGTACTTC	CASSRGAYEQYF